This is a list of T cell receptor beta chains from one sample in a study of blood T cell repertoires in COVID-19. Assay used: immunoSEQ multiplex PCR; TCRdb lists only in-frame clones, some missing. The sample records some 60,000 clones, 81% being singletons. Sequencing input: peripheral blood. The receptor source for this set is a woman aged 80 or over with active or convalescent COVID-19. Both conserved end residues are part of each CDR3. A D gene is named only where the DNA matches it firmly. Not all rows give a size; the values are once, few, many and, for expanded clones, a class.

j_gene,v_gene,d_gene,len,abundance,CDR3nt,CDR3aa
TRBJ2-7,TRBV21-1,.,14,.,TGTGCCAGCAGCACTGGACAGGTTACCTACGAGCAGTACTTC,CASSTGQVTYEQYF
TRBJ1-1,TRBV7-9,TRBD1,15,.,TGTGCCAGCAGCTCCCGAGACAGGGGGACCACTGAAGCTTTCTTT,CASSSRDRGTTEAFF
TRBJ1-3,TRBV2,.,16,.,TGTGCCAGCAGTAGCCTACAGGACTACTCTGGAAACACCATATATTTT,CASSSLQDYSGNTIYF
TRBJ2-1,TRBV5-1,TRBD1,13,.,TGCGCCAGCAGCGACCAGGGGGCGGGTGAGCAGTTCTTC,CASSDQGAGEQFF
TRBJ2-7,TRBV7-6,.,16,.,TGTGCCAGCAGCTTTAGTTTCAGGGGGGCCCACTACGAGCAGTACTTC,CASSFSFRGAHYEQYF
TRBJ1-6,TRBV5-4,TRBD1,16,few,TGTGCCAGCAGTCTCCCGGGACAGGGAAACAATTCACCCCTCCACTTT,CASSLPGQGNNSPLHF
TRBJ1-2,TRBV7-2,TRBD1,15,.,TGTGCCAGCAGCTCCGGACAGGGGTTTGGCTATGGCTACACCTTC,CASSSGQGFGYGYTF
TRBJ1-4,TRBV6-5,.,15,.,TGTGCCACCAAGCCAGGGTCTCCCTTGAATGAAAAACTGTTTTTT,CATKPGSPLNEKLFF
TRBJ2-7,TRBV6-5,TRBD2,13,.,TGTGCCAGCAGTTATAGCGGGGTATACGAGCAGTACTTC,CASSYSGVYEQYF
TRBJ2-2,TRBV12-3/TRBV12-4,.,13,.,TGTGCCAGCAAAAACCCAGGCCCCGGGGAGCTGTTTTTT,CASKNPGPGELFF
TRBJ2-2,TRBV10-1,TRBD2,15,.,TGCGCCAGCAGTGAACTGGGGACTAGCTACGGGGAGCTGTTTTTT,CASSELGTSYGELFF
TRBJ1-1,TRBV2,.,15,once,TGTGCCAGCAACCTAGGGGGAACAGGGTTCACTGAAGCTTTCTTT,CASNLGGTGFTEAFF
TRBJ2-3,TRBV7-2,TRBD2,16,once,TGTGCCAGCAGCTTCAGCGGGGGGGGAAGCACAGATACGCAGTATTTT,CASSFSGGGSTDTQYF
TRBJ1-2,TRBV10-2,.,12,.,TGCGCCAGCAGACAGGGTGACTATGGCTACACCTTC,CASRQGDYGYTF
TRBJ1-1,TRBV5-5,TRBD1,15,.,TGTGCCAGCAGCCTTCAAGGACAGGTCAACACTGAAGCTTTCTTT,CASSLQGQVNTEAFF
TRBJ1-6,TRBV18,.,14,once,TGTGCCAGCCGCGTGGCAGGGGATGGTTCACCCCTCCACTTT,CASRVAGDGSPLHF
TRBJ2-1,TRBV27,TRBD2,15,.,TGTGCCAGCAGCTCTAGCGGGGGGGCCGGGTCTGAGCAGTTCTTC,CASSSSGGAGSEQFF
TRBJ2-7,TRBV11-2,TRBD1,15,.,TGTGCCAGCAGCTTAGGGGGGACAGTCGGGCACGAGCAGTACTTC,CASSLGGTVGHEQYF
TRBJ2-5,TRBV3-1/TRBV3-2,.,11,.,TGTGCCAGCAGCCAAGCTGAGACCCAGTACTTC,CASSQAETQYF
TRBJ1-1,TRBV28,.,12,.,TGTGCCAGCAGTTTACTAGGAGAGTACGCTTTCTTT,CASSLLGEYAFF
TRBJ1-4,TRBV6-5,TRBD1,15,.,TGTGCCAGCAGTTACGGGGACAGGGTGTACGAAAAACTGTTTTTT,CASSYGDRVYEKLFF
TRBJ1-4,TRBV2,.,13,.,TGTGCCAGCAGTGGCGGAACTAATGAAAAACTGTTTTTT,CASSGGTNEKLFF
TRBJ2-3,TRBV6-5,TRBD2,16,.,TGTGCCAGCAGTTACTCCGGCGGGAGTAACACAGATACGCAGTATTTT,CASSYSGGSNTDTQYF
TRBJ2-7,TRBV5-3,.,15,.,TGTGCCAGAAGCCCCTTGGAGCGGGTCTCCTACGAGCAGTACTTC,CARSPLERVSYEQYF
TRBJ1-1,TRBV6-5,.,15,.,TGTGCCAGCAGTATATATCAGACAAGGGGCACTGAAGCTTTCTTT,CASSIYQTRGTEAFF
TRBJ2-7,TRBV19,TRBD1,16,.,TGTGCCAGTAGTCTCAGCCCGGGACAGGGCTCGTTCGAGCAGTACTTC,CASSLSPGQGSFEQYF
TRBJ2-7,TRBV5-1,.,14,.,TGCGCCAGCAGCGCATCTCTCTCAGGCTACGAGCAGTACTTC,CASSASLSGYEQYF
TRBJ1-1,TRBV11-2,.,15,.,TGTGCCAGCAGCTTAGAGATATACATGAACACTGAAGCTTTCTTT,CASSLEIYMNTEAFF
TRBJ1-3,TRBV5-4,.,15,.,TGTGCCAGCAGCTTGGACCGGGAAAGGGGAAACACCATATATTTT,CASSLDRERGNTIYF
TRBJ1-2,TRBV6-1,TRBD1,13,.,TGTGCCAGCAGTGAAACAGGGGGTGAAGGCTACACCTTC,CASSETGGEGYTF
TRBJ2-5,TRBV5-1,.,14,.,TGCGCCCGCAGCTTGGAGGGGGGAGGGGAGACCCAGTACTTC,CARSLEGGGETQYF
TRBJ2-7,TRBV7-2,TRBD1,15,.,TGTGCCAGCAGGCTGGGACAGGCGAGCTCCTACGAGCAGTACTTC,CASRLGQASSYEQYF
TRBJ1-4,TRBV4-2,TRBD1,15,.,TGTGCCAGCAGCCAAGAATCCAGGGGGCCCGAAAAACTGTTTTTT,CASSQESRGPEKLFF
TRBJ1-2,TRBV7-2,.,15,few,TGTGCCAGCAGCTTAAGGACTGCTAATAACTATGGCTACACCTTC,CASSLRTANNYGYTF
TRBJ1-2,TRBV13,TRBD1,15,.,TGTGCCAGCAGCTTAACGGGACAGGGCAACTATGGCTACACCTTC,CASSLTGQGNYGYTF
TRBJ2-2,TRBV7-3,.,14,.,TGTGCCAGCAGCTTAAAAGGGGGCACCGGGGAGCTGTTTTTT,CASSLKGGTGELFF
TRBJ2-4,TRBV3-1/TRBV3-2,TRBD1,16,few,TGTGCCAGCAGCCAAGGCGGACAGGGACCAGGAAACATTCAGTACTTC,CASSQGGQGPGNIQYF
TRBJ1-5,TRBV6-2/TRBV6-3,.,15,.,TGTGCCAGCAGTACAGGGTTTGATAGCAATCAGCCCCAGCATTTT,CASSTGFDSNQPQHF
TRBJ1-2,TRBV10-3,TRBD1,17,.,TGTGCCATCAGTCCACGCGGGACAGGGGAATTAGGCTATGGCTACACCTTC,CAISPRGTGELGYGYTF
TRBJ1-5,TRBV28,.,15,few,TGTGCCAGCAAACGGGATCCAATTAGCAATCAGCCCCAGCATTTT,CASKRDPISNQPQHF
TRBJ1-5,TRBV19,.,14,.,TGTGCCAGTAAATATGGCGGTGCAAGACAGCCCCAGCATTTT,CASKYGGARQPQHF
TRBJ2-5,TRBV7-9,.,14,.,TGTGCCAGCATCTCCGACGGGGGGCTAGAGACCCAGTACTTC,CASISDGGLETQYF
TRBJ1-1,TRBV19,TRBD1,12,.,TGTGCCAGTAGTATACAGGGGGCTGAAGCTTTCTTT,CASSIQGAEAFF
TRBJ2-7,TRBV4-3,TRBD1,16,.,TGCGCCAGCAGCCACTCTTGGACAGGGGAATCCTACGAGCAGTACTTC,CASSHSWTGESYEQYF
TRBJ1-1,TRBV7-3,.,16,.,TGTGCCAGCAGCTTACTCCCGGGAGGGGGGAACACTGAAGCTTTCTTT,CASSLLPGGGNTEAFF
TRBJ1-6,TRBV7-2,TRBD1,17,hyperexpanded,TGTGCCAGCAGCTTAGCCCTGGGACAGGGGTATAATTCACCCCTCCACTTT,CASSLALGQGYNSPLHF
TRBJ2-2,TRBV5-1,TRBD1,15,few,TGCGCCAGCAACACAGGGGGCCCGAACACCGGGGAGCTGTTTTTT,CASNTGGPNTGELFF
TRBJ1-1,TRBV28,.,11,few,TGTGCCAGCAGTTTGAGAGATGAAGCTTTCTTT,CASSLRDEAFF
TRBJ2-2,TRBV7-2,TRBD1,13,.,TGTGCCAGCAGCGGTACAGGGGGCCGGGAGCTGTTTTTT,CASSGTGGRELFF
TRBJ2-3,TRBV27,.,15,medium-sized,TGTGCCAGCAGTCCGACTTCGTGGGGCACAGATACGCAGTATTTT,CASSPTSWGTDTQYF
TRBJ2-2,TRBV5-6,TRBD2,16,.,TGTGCCAGCAGCTTGGGACTAGCGGGGGGCACCGGGGAGCTGTTTTTT,CASSLGLAGGTGELFF
TRBJ2-5,TRBV5-8,TRBD2,14,.,TGTGCCAGCAGTTGGACTGGGGGGGAAGAGACCCAGTACTTC,CASSWTGGEETQYF
TRBJ2-2,TRBV24-1,TRBD1,16,few,TGTGCCACCAGTGATGGGGACAGGGCGAACACCGGGGAGCTGTTTTTT,CATSDGDRANTGELFF
TRBJ1-2,TRBV27,.,15,.,TGTGCCAGCAGCCGATCGGGAGGGGAGGTCTATGGCCACACCTTC,CASSRSGGEVYGHTF